A single sample gave rise to the 27 T cell receptor beta chains below, sequenced in a study of blood T cells in healthy people across ages. A J-beta primer mix and a sample-barcoded 5' primer were used in a second PCR of about 7 to 12 cycles. TCRdb reprocessed the 5' RACE reads with MiXCR, giving one entry per CDR3 protein. The sample lists about 800,000 distinct CDR3 sequences; around half were seen once. The material sequenced was blood. The receptors shown here come from a man older than 75 in good health.

The rearrangement links TRBV9 to TRBJ2-3, with 9 bases that match TRBD2. Germline lookup yields CDR1 SGDLS and CDR2 YYNGEE. After removal of 4 bases from V and 12 bases from J, the junction contained 6 bases not matched to a gene. The CDR3 extends over 12 amino acids. The CDR3 region is CASSSRLAVQYF. For the CDR3, the DNA is TGTGCCAGCAGCTCAAGACTAGCGGTTCAGTATTTT.

The chain couples TRBV20-1 to TRBJ2-5; 7 nucleotides line up with TRBD2. The V gene end was trimmed by 0 bases and the J gene end by 0 bases; junction bases not matched to a gene: 7. Germline CDR1 reads DFQATT; CDR2 reads SNEGSKA (reference sequence). The CDR3 spans 16 residues. CDR3: CSARDGREHYQETQYF. For the CDR3, the DNA is TGCAGTGCTAGAGATGGGAGGGAACATTACCAAGAGACCCAGTACTTC.

This clonotype has at least ten counts. The V call is TRBV30, the J call TRBJ2-1; D may be TRBD2 (5 bases). V lost 2 bases to trimming and J lost 5 bases, with 10 bases between them. CDR3 length: 13 residues. Germline assignment: CDR1 GTSNPN and CDR2 SVGIG (reference sequence). CDR3 sequence: CAWSLERDNEQFF. The CDR3 DNA reads TGTGCCTGGAGTCTAGAGAGGGACAATGAGCAGTTCTTC.

This clonotype was detected a few times. V gene TRBV20-1 combines with J gene TRBJ2-4, with 11 nucleotides matching TRBD2. Germline CDR1 is DFQATT and CDR2 is SNEGSKA (reference sequence). Trimming at V came to 0 bases and at J to 7 bases, leaving 8 bases not matched to a gene. The CDR3 spans 16 residues. The chain's CDR3 is CSARDSGLAGGNIQYF. The DNA for the CDR3 is TGCAGTGCTAGAGATTCAGGGCTAGCGGGAGGCAACATTCAGTACTTC.

In its sample, this clonotype was seen a few times. The J gene is TRBJ2-1, the V gene TRBV6-6, with TRBD2 as a possible D gene (5 bases). The CDR3 runs 14 residues. Deletions cut 1 base from V and 12 bases from J, with 16 bases between. CDR1 is MNHNY, CDR2 SVGAGI, per germline (reference sequence). CDR3 protein: CASSYLALGEGQFF. CDR3 DNA sequence: TGTGCCAGCAGTTACTTGGCCCTAGGTGAGGGGCAGTTCTTC.

This clonotype was counted many times. The J gene is TRBJ2-7, the V gene TRBV9, with TRBD2 matching over 10 bases. This CDR3 spans 17 amino acids. Germline CDR1 reads SGDLS; CDR2 reads YYNGEE. The V and J ends lost 3 bases and 7 bases, in that order; junction bases with no gene match: 16. The CDR3 nucleotides are TGTGCCAGCAGCGCCTTACCCGGGACTAGCGCCCTCGGGGAGCAGTACTTC. This encodes CASSALPGTSALGEQYF. Full variable domain (outside the CDR3, taken from reference TRBV9 and TRBJ2-7): DSGVTQTPKHLITATGQRVTLRCSPRSGDLSVYWYQQSLDQGLQFLIQYYNGEERAKGNILERFSAQQFPDLHSELNLSSLELGDSALYFCASSALPGTSALGEQYFGPGTRLTVT.

This clonotype appeared once. The chain has TRBV12-3 or TRBV12-4 and TRBJ2-3; TRBD2 agrees at 8 bases. This CDR3 is 16 amino acids long. Trimming cost V 3 bases and J 5 bases; bases outside gene matches: 10. CDR3 loop: CASSFVLAEGGDTQYF. As DNA, the CDR3 is TGTGCCAGCAGTTTTGTACTAGCGGAGGGAGGAGATACGCAGTATTTT.

The J gene is TRBJ1-5, the V gene TRBV11-2, with D unclear. CDR1 SGHAT and CDR2 FQNNGV come from the germline V gene. The CDR3 covers 14 residues. V shed 0 bases and J shed 3 bases, with 6 bases lying between them. DNA for the CDR3: TGTGCCAGCAGCTTAGACTCGCCCAATCAGCCCCAGCATTTT. It yields the protein CASSLDSPNQPQHF.

The chain carries TRBV15 and TRBJ2-1; D remains unclear. This CDR3 has 12 residues. Trimming cost V 5 bases and J 9 bases, with 11 bases left between them. Germline V gene lookup returns CDR1 LNHNV and CDR2 YYDKDF (reference sequence). The CDR3 here is CATSDKQTEQFF. The CDR3 bases are TGTGCCACCAGCGACAAACAGACTGAGCAGTTCTTC. Filled out from reference TRBV15 and TRBJ2-1, the complete variable domain reads DAMVIQNPRYQVTQFGKPVTLSCSQTLNHNVMYWYQQKSSQAPKLLFHYYDKDFNNEADTPDNFQSRRPNTSFCFLDIRSPGLGDTAMYLCATSDKQTEQFFGPGTRLTVL.

This clonotype turned up a few times. This chain connects TRBV6-2 or TRBV6-3 to TRBJ1-5; unclear D gene. The V gene lost 7 bases and the J gene lost 0 bases, with 19 bases spanning the gap. Germline values: CDR1 MNHEY, CDR2 SVGEGT. There are 17 residues in the CDR3. CDR3 DNA: TGTGCCAGCACCGACCCTGGAGGCGAATATAGCAATCAGCCCCAGCATTTT. As protein: CASTDPGGEYSNQPQHF.

This rearrangement joins TRBV7-8 to TRBJ2-7, with D possibly TRBD1 on 5 matching bases. Germline-derived CDR1 and CDR2 are SGHVS and FQNEAQ. The CDR3 runs to 17 residues. The ends were cut back, 5 bases at V and 0 bases at J, with 20 bases in the middle. The CDR3 spells CASSPTQGNPSSYEQYF. The CDR3 nucleotides are TGTGCCAGCAGCCCCACCCAGGGCAATCCCAGCTCCTACGAGCAGTACTTC.

The rearrangement uses TRBV6-5 and TRBJ2-3, with D uncertain. The CDR3 spans 14 residues. V was clipped by 6 bases and J by 6 bases, with 16 bases between them. Germline CDR1 MNHEY, CDR2 SVGAGI. CDR3 region: CASRPGRALDTQYF. CDR3 coding DNA: TGTGCCAGCAGACCCGGTCGGGCGCTTGATACGCAGTATTTT.

This clonotype occurred once. An end of the junction differs from the germline gene, which may be a read error. J is TRBJ2-1 and V is TRBV10-3, with a tentative D call TRBD2 (7 bases). Germline V gene sequence: CDR1 ENHRY, CDR2 SYGVKD. The CDR3 covers 14 residues. The DNA for the CDR3 is TGTGCCATCAGTGATTCAAGCGGGGACAAGGAGCAGTTCTTC. Translated, it gives CAISDSSGDKEQFF.

The sample holds one count of this clonotype. The CDR3 region is CATSIYGTAREQYF. In DNA form, the CDR3 reads TGTGCCACCAGCATATACGGGACAGCCCGCGAGCAGTACTTC. The chain is built from TRBV15 and TRBJ2-4, with 7 bases matching TRBD1. Judging by the DNA end, TRBJ2-7 fits better; the J call may be wrong. From germline, CDR1 is LNHNV and CDR2 YYDKDF (reference sequence). The CDR3 spans 14 residues.

Turning to this clonotype: It may be a read error: a sequence one base away is much more abundant. CDR3 sequence: CASSSGLAGVYNGQFF. DNA of the CDR3: TGCGCCAGCAGCTCGGGACTAGCGGGAGTCTACAATGGGCAGTTCTTC. The gene calls are TRBV5-1 and TRBJ2-1; TRBD2 matches at 14 bases. The length of the CDR3 is 16 residues. Germline V gene lookup returns CDR1 SGHRS and CDR2 YFSETQ. Drawing the rest from reference TRBV5-1 and TRBJ2-1, the complete variable domain is KAGVTQTPRYLIKTRGQQVTLSCSPISGHRSVSWYQQTPGQGLQFLFEYFSETQRNKGNFPGRFSGRQFSNSRSEMNVSTLELGDSALYLCASSSGLAGVYNGQFFGPGTRLTVL.

This chain links TRBV24-1 with TRBJ1-5, with 7 bases identical to TRBD1. Trimming at V came to 7 bases and at J to 7 bases, leaving 12 bases not matched to a gene. This CDR3 contains 15 residues. In germline, CDR1 is KGHDR, CDR2 SFDVKD. CDR3 nucleotides: TGTGCCACCAGAATCCCGGGACAGTTCAGACAGCCCCAGCATTTT. It translates to CATRIPGQFRQPQHF.

This clonotype has a handful of counts. This chain's CDR3 is CSAVSRGLRLYEQYF. In nucleotides, the CDR3 is TGCAGTGCCGTGTCGCGGGGCCTCCGACTGTACGAGCAGTACTTC. The chain recombines TRBV20-1 with TRBJ2-7; perhaps TRBD2 as D (6 bases). The CDR3 consists of 15 residues. V lost 6 bases, J lost 4 bases, and 22 bases lay in between. CDR1 and CDR2 from the germline V gene are DFQATT and SNEGSKA (reference sequence).

The chain uses TRBV7-9 and TRBJ2-7; D is undetermined. CDR3 length: 12 amino acids. The germline V and J ends were trimmed by 3 bases and 3 bases, with 6 bases remaining between them. Germline CDR1 SEHNR, CDR2 FQNEAQ (reference sequence). CDR3: CASSFGDYEQYF. The CDR3 bases are TGTGCCAGCAGCTTTGGGGACTACGAGCAGTACTTC.

Comment on this clonotype: A read error is possible here, since a much larger clone lies one base away. The gene calls are TRBV24-1 and TRBJ2-1, with D unclear. Trimming cost V 1 base and J 10 bases, with 7 bases left between them. The germline CDR1 and CDR2 sequences are KGHDR and SFDVKD. This CDR3 has 12 residues. CDR3 region: CATSDFGLEQFF. The CDR3 DNA sequence: TGTGCCACCAGTGATTTTGGGCTAGAGCAGTTCTTC.

The rearrangement uses TRBV7-2 and TRBJ1-1; possible D gene TRBD1, 6 bases. The CDR3 has 19 residues. Trimming stripped 3 bases from V and 1 base from J, with 24 bases between. The germline V gene has CDR1 SGHTA and CDR2 FQGNSA. The CDR3 DNA reads as TGTGCCAGCAGCTTTAGGGGGACGGGGGGCGTTAATGGGAACACTGAAGCTTTCTTT. Amino acid sequence: CASSFRGTGGVNGNTEAFF.

V usage is TRBV18 and J usage is TRBJ2-1; 12 bases line up with TRBD1. Germline assignment: CDR1 KGHSH and CDR2 LQKENI. The CDR3 is 16 amino acids. The ends lost 2 bases at V and 8 bases at J; junction bases unmatched: 7. Written as DNA, the CDR3 is TGTGCCAGCTCACCAACCGGGACAGGGGGCTCGGATGAGCAGTTCTTC. Translating it yields CASSPTGTGGSDEQFF.

This clonotype turned up a few times. The chain couples TRBV28 to TRBJ2-1; D possibly matches TRBD1 or TRBD2 (5 bases each). Trimming left V 3 bases short and J 7 bases short, with 37 bases between. This CDR3 is built from 22 residues. CDR1 MDHEN and CDR2 SYDVKM come from the germline V gene. CDR3 coding DNA: TGTGCCAGCAGTTTTGGGATCGTGCTTTTCCCGGGGACCTTCCGGGATATGAATGAGCAGTTCTTC. This gives the protein CASSFGIVLFPGTFRDMNEQFF.

The table lists this clonotype with many counts. This chain connects TRBV20-1 to TRBJ2-1; a possible D gene is TRBD2 (6 bases). CDR1 DFQATT and CDR2 SNEGSKA come from the germline V gene (reference sequence). The germline V and J ends were trimmed by 3 bases and 9 bases, with 12 bases remaining between them. The CDR3 sequence is 12 residues long. The chain's CDR3 is CSARVWEAEQFF. The CDR3 coding sequence is TGCAGTGCTAGGGTTTGGGAGGCTGAGCAGTTCTTC.

The gene calls are TRBV7-2 and TRBJ1-2; 9 bases are shared with TRBD1. Losses at the gene ends were 7 bases for V and 3 bases for J; bases not matched to a gene: 6. Germline V CDR1 and CDR2: SGHTA, FQGNSA. The length of the CDR3 is 14 residues. CDR3 residues: CASNSRTGDYGYTF. Written as DNA, the CDR3 is TGTGCCAGCAACTCCAGGACAGGGGACTATGGCTACACCTTC.

On this clonotype: Germline is not matched at one junction end, which may reflect a read error. The rearrangement links TRBV7-2 to TRBJ2-1, with D unclear. Looked up from germline, CDR1 is SGHTA and CDR2 is FQGNSA. The CDR3 has 15 amino acids. CDR3 residues: CASSLEDASFNEQFF. CDR3 sequence (DNA): TGTGCCAGCAGCTTAGAAGACGCCTCCTTCAATGAGCAGTTCTTC.

The chain joins TRBV5-1 to TRBJ1-1; possibly TRBD1 for D (5 bases). The CDR3 is 18 amino acids. CDR1 is SGHRS and CDR2 is YFSETQ in the germline V gene. The V gene lost 3 bases and the J gene lost 0 bases, with 21 bases spanning the gap. CDR3 nucleotide sequence: TGCGCCAGCAGCTCCCCGTCCGGGGTGAGGGGAATGAACACTGAAGCTTTCTTT. Protein: CASSSPSGVRGMNTEAFF.

The chain recombines TRBV5-1 with TRBJ2-7; 7 nucleotides align to TRBD1. The CDR3 consists of 15 residues. From germline, CDR1 is SGHRS and CDR2 YFSETQ. The junction had 4 bases not matched to a gene; V was cut back by 0 bases and J by 1 base. The CDR3 spells CASSLGGGASYEQYF. DNA of the CDR3: TGCGCCAGCAGCTTGGGAGGGGGCGCTTCCTACGAGCAGTACTTC. Full variable domain (remainder filled in from reference TRBV5-1 and TRBJ2-7): KAGVTQTPRYLIKTRGQQVTLSCSPISGHRSVSWYQQTPGQGLQFLFEYFSETQRNKGNFPGRFSGRQFSNSRSEMNVSTLELGDSALYLCASSLGGGASYEQYFGPGTRLTVT.